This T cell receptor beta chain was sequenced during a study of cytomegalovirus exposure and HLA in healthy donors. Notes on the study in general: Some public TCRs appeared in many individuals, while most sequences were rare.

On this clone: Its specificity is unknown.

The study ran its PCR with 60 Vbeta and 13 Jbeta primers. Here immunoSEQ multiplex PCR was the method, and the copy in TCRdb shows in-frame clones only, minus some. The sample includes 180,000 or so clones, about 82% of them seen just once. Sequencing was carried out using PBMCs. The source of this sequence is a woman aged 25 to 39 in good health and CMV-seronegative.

The CDR3 nucleotides read TGTGCCAGCAGCCCTGACAGGGTCGGCGGCTACACCTTC. The encoded protein is CASSPDRVGGYTF. The rearrangement joins TRBV7-3 to TRBJ1-2, with TRBD1 matching over 7 bases. After removal of 5 bases from V and 8 bases from J, the junction contained 8 bases not matched to a gene. CDR3 size: 13 residues. The germline V gene encodes CDR1 SGHTA and CDR2 FQGTGA.